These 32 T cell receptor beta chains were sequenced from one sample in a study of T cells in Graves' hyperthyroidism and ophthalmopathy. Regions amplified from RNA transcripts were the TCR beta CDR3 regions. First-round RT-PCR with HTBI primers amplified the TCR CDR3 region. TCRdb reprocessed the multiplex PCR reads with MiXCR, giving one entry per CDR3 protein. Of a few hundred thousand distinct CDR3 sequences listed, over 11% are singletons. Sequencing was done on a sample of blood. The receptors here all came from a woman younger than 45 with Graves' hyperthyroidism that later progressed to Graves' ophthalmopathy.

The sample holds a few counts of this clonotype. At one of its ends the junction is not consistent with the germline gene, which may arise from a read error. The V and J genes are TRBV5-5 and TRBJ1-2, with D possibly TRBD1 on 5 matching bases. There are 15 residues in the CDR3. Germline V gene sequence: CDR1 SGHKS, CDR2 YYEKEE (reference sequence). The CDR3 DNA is TGTGCCAACAGCGAACGCCTGGGGTCAGGGCCTGGCTACACCTTC. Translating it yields CANSERLGSGPGYTF.

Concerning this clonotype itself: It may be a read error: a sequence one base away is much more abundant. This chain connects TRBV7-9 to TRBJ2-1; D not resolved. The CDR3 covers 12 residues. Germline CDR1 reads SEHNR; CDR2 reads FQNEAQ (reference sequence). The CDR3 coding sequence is TGTGCCAGCAGCTTTCTGGGCAATGAGCAGCTCTTC. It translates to CASSFLGNEQLF. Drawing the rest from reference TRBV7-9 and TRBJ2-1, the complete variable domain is DTGVSQNPRHKITKRGQNVTFRCDPISEHNRLYWYRQTLGQGPEFLTYFQNEAQLEKSRLLSDRFSAERPKGSFSTLEIQRTEQGDSAMYLCASSFLGNEQLFGPGTRLTVL.

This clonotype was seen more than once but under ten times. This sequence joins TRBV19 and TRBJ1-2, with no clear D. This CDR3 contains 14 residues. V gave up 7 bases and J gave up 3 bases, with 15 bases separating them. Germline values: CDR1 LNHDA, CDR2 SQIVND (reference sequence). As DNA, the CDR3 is TGTGCCAGTACCCCTGAGGGAACCCACTATGGCTACACCTTC. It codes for CASTPEGTHYGYTF.

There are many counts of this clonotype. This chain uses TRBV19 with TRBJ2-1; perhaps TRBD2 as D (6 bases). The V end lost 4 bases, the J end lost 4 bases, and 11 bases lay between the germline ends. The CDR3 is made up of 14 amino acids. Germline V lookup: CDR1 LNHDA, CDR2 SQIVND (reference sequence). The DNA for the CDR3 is TGTGCCAGTAGTAGTCACAGCGGGTACAATGAGCAGTTCTTC. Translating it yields CASSSHSGYNEQFF.

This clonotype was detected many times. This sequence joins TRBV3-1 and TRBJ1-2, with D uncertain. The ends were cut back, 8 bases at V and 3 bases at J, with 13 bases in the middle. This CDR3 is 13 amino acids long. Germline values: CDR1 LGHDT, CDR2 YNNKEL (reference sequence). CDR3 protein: CASSQARDYGYTF. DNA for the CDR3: TGTGCCAGCTCCCAGGCGAGGGACTATGGCTACACCTTC.

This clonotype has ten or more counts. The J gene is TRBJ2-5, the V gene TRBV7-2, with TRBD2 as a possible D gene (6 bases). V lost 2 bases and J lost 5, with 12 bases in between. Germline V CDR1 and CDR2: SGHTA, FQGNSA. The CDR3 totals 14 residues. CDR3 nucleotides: TGTGCCAGCAGCTTAAATAGCGGCCCGGAGACCCAGTACTTC. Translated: CASSLNSGPETQYF.

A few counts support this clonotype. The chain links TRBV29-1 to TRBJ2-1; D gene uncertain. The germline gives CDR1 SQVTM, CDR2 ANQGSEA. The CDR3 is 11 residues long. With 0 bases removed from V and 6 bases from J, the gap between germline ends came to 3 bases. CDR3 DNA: TGCAGCGTTGAAGAGACCAATGAGCAGTTCTTC. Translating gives CSVEETNEQFF.

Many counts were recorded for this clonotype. As DNA, the CDR3 is TGTGCCAGCAGTTCCCCATCTGGCGACGGCCACAATGAGCAGTTCTTC. As protein: CASSSPSGDGHNEQFF. This sequence joins TRBV28 and TRBJ2-1; D is unresolved. Germline lookup yields CDR1 MDHEN and CDR2 SYDVKM. V dropped 4 bases and J dropped 5 bases, with 18 bases sitting between them. This CDR3 spans 16 amino acids. Based on the CDR3 plus reference TRBV28 and TRBJ2-1, the full variable domain is DVKVTQSSRYLVKRTGEKVFLECVQDMDHENMFWYRQDPGLGLRLIYFSYDVKMKEKGDIPEGYSVSREKKERFSLILESASTNQTSMYLCASSSPSGDGHNEQFFGPGTRLTVL.

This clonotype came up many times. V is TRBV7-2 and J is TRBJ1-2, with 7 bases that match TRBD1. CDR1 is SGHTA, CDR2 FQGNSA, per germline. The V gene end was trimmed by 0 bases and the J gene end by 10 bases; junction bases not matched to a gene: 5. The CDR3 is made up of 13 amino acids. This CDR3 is CASSLAPTGDYTF. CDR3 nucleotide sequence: TGTGCCAGCAGCTTAGCCCCCACAGGGGACTACACCTTC. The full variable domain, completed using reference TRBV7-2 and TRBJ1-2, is GAGVSQSPSNKVTEKGKDVELRCDPISGHTALYWYRQSLGQGLEFLIYFQGNSAPDKSGLPSDRFSAERTGGSVSTLTIQRTQQEDSAVYLCASSLAPTGDYTFGSGTRLTVV.

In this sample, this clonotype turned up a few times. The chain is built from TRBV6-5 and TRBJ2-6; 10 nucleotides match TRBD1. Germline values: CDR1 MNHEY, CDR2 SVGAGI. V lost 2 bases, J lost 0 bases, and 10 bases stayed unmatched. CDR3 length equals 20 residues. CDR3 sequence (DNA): TGTGCCAGCAGTTACAAGCCTTCCGGGACAGGGGTCTCTGGGGCCAACGTCCTGACTTTC. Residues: CASSYKPSGTGVSGANVLTF.

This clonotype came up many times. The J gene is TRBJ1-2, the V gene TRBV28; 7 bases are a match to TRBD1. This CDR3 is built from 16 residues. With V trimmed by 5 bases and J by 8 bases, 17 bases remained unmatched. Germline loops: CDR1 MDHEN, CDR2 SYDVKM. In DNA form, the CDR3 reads TGTGCCAGCAGTACCCTCTTAGGACAGGTAGTCTGGGGCTACACCTTC. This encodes CASSTLLGQVVWGYTF.

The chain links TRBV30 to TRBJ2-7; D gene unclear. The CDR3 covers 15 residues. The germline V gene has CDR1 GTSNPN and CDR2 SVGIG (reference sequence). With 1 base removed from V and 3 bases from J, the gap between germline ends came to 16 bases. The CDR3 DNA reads TGTGCCTGGAGTGCCCCGGCCTCCCCGAGCTACGAGCAGTACTTC. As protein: CAWSAPASPSYEQYF.

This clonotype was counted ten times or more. The CDR3 DNA reads TGTGCCAGCAGTCCCGACAGGGACAGGGCAGGCGAGCAGTACTTC. Amino acid sequence: CASSPDRDRAGEQYF. The gene calls are TRBV27 and TRBJ2-7, with 9 nucleotides matching TRBD1. V lost 5 bases and J lost 6; bases outside the gene matches: 11. The V gene's germline CDR1 is MNHEY and CDR2 SMNVEV (reference sequence). This CDR3 contains 15 residues.

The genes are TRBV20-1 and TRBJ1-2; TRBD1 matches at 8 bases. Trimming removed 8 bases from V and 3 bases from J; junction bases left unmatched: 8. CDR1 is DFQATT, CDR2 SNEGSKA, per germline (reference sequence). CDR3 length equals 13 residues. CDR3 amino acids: CSSTGQEDYGYTF. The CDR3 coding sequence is TGCAGTTCCACGGGACAGGAGGACTATGGCTACACCTTC.

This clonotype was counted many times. CDR3 nucleotides: TGTGCCAGCACCTTCGCGAGGTACGGCTACGAGCAGTACTTC. It is translated as CASTFARYGYEQYF. The gene calls are TRBV6-2 or TRBV6-3 and TRBJ2-7; D gene ambiguous. CDR3 length equals 14 residues. Germline CDR1 MNHEY, CDR2 SVGEGT. Trimming shortened V by 7 bases and J by 3 bases, and 16 bases separated the two germline ends.

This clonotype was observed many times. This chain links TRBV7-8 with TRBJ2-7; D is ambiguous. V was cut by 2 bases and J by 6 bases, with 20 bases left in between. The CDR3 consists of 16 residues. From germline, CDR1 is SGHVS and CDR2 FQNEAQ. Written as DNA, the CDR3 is TGTGCCAGCAGCTTATCAGGCGCAGGCAGTGCGTCCGAGCAGTACTTC. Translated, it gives CASSLSGAGSASEQYF.

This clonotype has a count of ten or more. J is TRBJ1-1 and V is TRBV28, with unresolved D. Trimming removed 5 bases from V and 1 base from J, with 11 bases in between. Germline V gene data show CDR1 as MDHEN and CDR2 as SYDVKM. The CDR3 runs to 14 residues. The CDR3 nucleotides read TGTGCCAGCAGTCGGTCTATGGGGAACACTGAAGCTTTCTTT. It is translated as CASSRSMGNTEAFF.

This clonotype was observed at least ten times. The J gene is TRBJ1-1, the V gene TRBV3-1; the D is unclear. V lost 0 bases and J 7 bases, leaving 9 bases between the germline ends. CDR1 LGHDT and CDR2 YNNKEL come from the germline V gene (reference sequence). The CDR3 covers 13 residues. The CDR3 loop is CASSQEFGGEAFF. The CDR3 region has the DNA TGTGCCAGCAGCCAAGAGTTCGGCGGTGAAGCTTTCTTT.

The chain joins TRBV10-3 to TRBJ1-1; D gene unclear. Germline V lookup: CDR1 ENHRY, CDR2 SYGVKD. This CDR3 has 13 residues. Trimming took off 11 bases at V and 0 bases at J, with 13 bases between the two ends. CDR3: CALSSAMNTEAFF. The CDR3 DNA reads TGTGCCCTGTCCTCGGCCATGAACACTGAAGCTTTCTTT.

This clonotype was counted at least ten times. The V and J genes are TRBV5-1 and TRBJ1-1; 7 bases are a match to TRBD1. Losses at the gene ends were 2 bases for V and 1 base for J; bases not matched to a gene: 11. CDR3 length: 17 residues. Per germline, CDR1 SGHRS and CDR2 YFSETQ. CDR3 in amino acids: CASSFAGTAAGNTEAFF. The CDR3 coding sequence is TGCGCCAGCAGCTTCGCCGGGACAGCGGCGGGGAACACTGAAGCTTTCTTT. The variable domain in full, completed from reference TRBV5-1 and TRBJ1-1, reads KAGVTQTPRYLIKTRGQQVTLSCSPISGHRSVSWYQQTPGQGLQFLFEYFSETQRNKGNFPGRFSGRQFSNSRSEMNVSTLELGDSALYLCASSFAGTAAGNTEAFFGQGTRLTVV.

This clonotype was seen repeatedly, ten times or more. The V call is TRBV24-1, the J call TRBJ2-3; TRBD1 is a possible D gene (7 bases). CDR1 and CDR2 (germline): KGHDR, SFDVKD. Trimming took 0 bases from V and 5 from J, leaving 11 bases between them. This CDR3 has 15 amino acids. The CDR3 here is CATSDLVQGGDTQYF. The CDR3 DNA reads TGTGCCACCAGTGATTTGGTCCAGGGGGGAGATACGCAGTATTTT.

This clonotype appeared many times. CDR3: CASKLGQWNTEAFF. The CDR3 DNA reads as TGTGCCAGTAAATTAGGACAGTGGAACACTGAAGCTTTCTTT. J is TRBJ1-1 and V is TRBV19; perhaps TRBD1 as D (6 bases). Trimming cost V 7 bases and J 1 base, with 13 bases left between them. This CDR3 has 14 residues. The germline CDR1 and CDR2 sequences are LNHDA and SQIVND (reference sequence). Filled out from reference TRBV19 and TRBJ1-1, the complete variable domain reads DGGITQSPKYLFRKEGQNVTLSCEQNLNHDAMYWYRQDPGQGLRLIYYSQIVNDFQKGDIAEGYSVSREKKESFPLTVTSAQKNPTAFYLCASKLGQWNTEAFFGQGTRLTVV.

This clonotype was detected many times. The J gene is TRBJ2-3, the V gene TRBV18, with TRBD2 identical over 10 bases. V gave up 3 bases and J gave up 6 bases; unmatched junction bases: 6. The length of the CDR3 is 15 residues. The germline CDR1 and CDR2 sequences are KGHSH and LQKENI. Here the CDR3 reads CASSPASGSRDTQYF. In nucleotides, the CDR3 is TGTGCCAGCTCACCGGCTAGCGGGAGTAGGGATACGCAGTATTTT.

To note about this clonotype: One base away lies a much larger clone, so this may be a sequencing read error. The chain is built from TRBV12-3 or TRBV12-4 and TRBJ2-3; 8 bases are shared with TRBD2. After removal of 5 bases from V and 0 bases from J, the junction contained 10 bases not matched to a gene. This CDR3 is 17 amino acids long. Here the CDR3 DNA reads TGTGCCAGCAGTCTCGTGTTGGCGGGAGGAAGCACAGATACGCAGTATTTT. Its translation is CASSLVLAGGSTDTQYF.

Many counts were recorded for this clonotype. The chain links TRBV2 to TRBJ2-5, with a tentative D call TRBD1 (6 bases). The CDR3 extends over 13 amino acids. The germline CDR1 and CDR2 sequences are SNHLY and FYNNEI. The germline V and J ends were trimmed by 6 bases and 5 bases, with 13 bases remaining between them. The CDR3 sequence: CASRPTGAETQYF. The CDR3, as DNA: TGTGCCAGCAGACCGACAGGTGCGGAGACCCAGTACTTC.

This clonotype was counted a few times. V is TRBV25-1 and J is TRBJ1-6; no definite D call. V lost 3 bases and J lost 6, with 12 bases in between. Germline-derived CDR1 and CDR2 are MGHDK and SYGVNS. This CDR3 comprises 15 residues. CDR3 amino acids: CASSDNGLINSPLHF. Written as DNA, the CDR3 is TGTGCCAGCAGTGATAATGGGCTTATTAATTCACCCCTCCACTTT.

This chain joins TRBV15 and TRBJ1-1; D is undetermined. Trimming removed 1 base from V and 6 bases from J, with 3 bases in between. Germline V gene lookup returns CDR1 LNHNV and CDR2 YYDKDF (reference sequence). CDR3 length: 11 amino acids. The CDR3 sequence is CATSRGPEAFF. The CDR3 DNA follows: TGTGCCACCAGCAGAGGTCCTGAAGCTTTCTTT.

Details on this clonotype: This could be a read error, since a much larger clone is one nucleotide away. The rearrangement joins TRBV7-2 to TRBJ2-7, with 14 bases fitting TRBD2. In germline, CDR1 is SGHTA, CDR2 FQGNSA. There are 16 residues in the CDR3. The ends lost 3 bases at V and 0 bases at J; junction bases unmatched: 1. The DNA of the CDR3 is TGTGCCAGCAGCTTCGGGACTAGCGGGAGCTCCTACGAGCAGTACTTC. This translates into CASSFGTSGSSYEQYF.

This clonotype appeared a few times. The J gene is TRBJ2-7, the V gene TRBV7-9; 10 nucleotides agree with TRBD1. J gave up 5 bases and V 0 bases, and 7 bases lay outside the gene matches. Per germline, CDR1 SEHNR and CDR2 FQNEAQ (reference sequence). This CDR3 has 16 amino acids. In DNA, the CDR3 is TGTGCCAGCAGCTTAGCAGGTGACAGGGGGCACGACGAGCAGTACTTC. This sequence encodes CASSLAGDRGHDEQYF. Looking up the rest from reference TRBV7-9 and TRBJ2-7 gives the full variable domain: DTGVSQNPRHKITKRGQNVTFRCDPISEHNRLYWYRQTLGQGPEFLTYFQNEAQLEKSRLLSDRFSAERPKGSFSTLEIQRTEQGDSAMYLCASSLAGDRGHDEQYFGPGTRLTVT.

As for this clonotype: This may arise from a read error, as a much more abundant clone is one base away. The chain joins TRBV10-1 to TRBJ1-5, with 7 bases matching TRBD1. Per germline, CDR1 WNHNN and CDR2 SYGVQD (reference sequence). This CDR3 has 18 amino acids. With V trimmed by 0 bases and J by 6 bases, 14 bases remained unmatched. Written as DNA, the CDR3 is TGCGCCAGCAGTGAGTCCTGGGAGGGGCAACAGGGGAGTCAGCCCCAGCATTTT. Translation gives CASSESWEGQQGSQPQHF.

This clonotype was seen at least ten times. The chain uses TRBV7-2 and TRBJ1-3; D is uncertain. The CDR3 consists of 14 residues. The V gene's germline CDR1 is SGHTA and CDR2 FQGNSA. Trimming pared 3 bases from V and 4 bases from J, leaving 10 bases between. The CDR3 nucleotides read TGTGCCAGCAGCTTTTCTCCGTCGGGAAACACCATATATTTT. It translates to CASSFSPSGNTIYF.

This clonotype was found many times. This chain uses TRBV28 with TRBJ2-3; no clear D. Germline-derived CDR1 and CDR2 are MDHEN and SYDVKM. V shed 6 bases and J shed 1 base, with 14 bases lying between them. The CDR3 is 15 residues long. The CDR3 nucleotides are TGTGCCAGCAGGGTTTACGACCAGGGCACAGATACGCAGTATTTT. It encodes CASRVYDQGTDTQYF.